This passage covers 5 T cell receptor beta chains from one sample sequenced in a study of blood T cell repertoires in COVID-19. Profiling relied on immunoSEQ multiplex PCR, and the TCRdb table lists in-frame clones only, not all of them. The profile shows approximately 120,000 clones, approximately 82% of them singletons. Sequenced: peripheral blood. The receptor source for this set is a man aged 60 to 75 with acute or convalescent COVID-19.

The chain uses TRBV19 and TRBJ2-7; 10 bases are shared with TRBD2. This CDR3 comprises 15 residues. CDR1 is LNHDA, CDR2 SQIVND, per germline (reference sequence). V was clipped by 7 bases and J by 6 bases; unmatched bases: 12. The CDR3 region has the DNA TGTGCCAGTACAACCGGGACTAGCGATCCACTCGAGCAGTACTTC. Translated, it gives CASTTGTSDPLEQYF.

J is TRBJ2-1 and V is TRBV27; 11 bases fit TRBD2. The CDR3 runs to 15 residues. The ends lost 3 bases at V and 7 bases at J; junction bases unmatched: 5. Looked up from germline, CDR1 is MNHEY and CDR2 is SMNVEV (reference sequence). The chain's CDR3 is CASSFPGLAVNEQFF. The CDR3 DNA reads as TGTGCCAGCAGTTTCCCGGGACTAGCGGTGAATGAGCAGTTCTTC.

The chain has TRBV20-1 and TRBJ1-4, with D unresolved. Trimming stripped 6 bases from V and 16 bases from J, with 18 bases between. Germline CDR1 reads DFQATT; CDR2 reads SNEGSKA (reference sequence). The CDR3 is 11 residues long. The CDR3: CSALTLTREFF. The CDR3 nucleotides read TGCAGTGCCCTTACGTTAACCCGGGAGTTTTTT.

The chain uses TRBV5-1 and TRBJ2-7; possible D gene TRBD1, 6 bases. V shed 0 bases and J shed 5 bases, with 18 bases lying between them. CDR1 and CDR2 from the germline V gene are SGHRS and YFSETQ. The CDR3 is made up of 16 amino acids. The CDR3 nucleotides are TGCGCCAGCAGCTTGGATCCGGCAGGGGTATTTGACGAGCAGTACTTC. Its translation: CASSLDPAGVFDEQYF.

This chain uses TRBV3-1 (or the pseudogene TRBV3-2) with TRBJ1-2, with D tentatively TRBD1 (5 bases). The germline gives CDR1 LGHDT, CDR2 YNNKEL (reference sequence). The CDR3 totals 14 residues. V was clipped by 7 bases and J by 5 bases, with 17 bases between them. The CDR3 region has the DNA TGTGCCAGCACCACGTTGGGGGGTGGGTATGGCTACACCTTC. This codes for CASTTLGGGYGYTF.